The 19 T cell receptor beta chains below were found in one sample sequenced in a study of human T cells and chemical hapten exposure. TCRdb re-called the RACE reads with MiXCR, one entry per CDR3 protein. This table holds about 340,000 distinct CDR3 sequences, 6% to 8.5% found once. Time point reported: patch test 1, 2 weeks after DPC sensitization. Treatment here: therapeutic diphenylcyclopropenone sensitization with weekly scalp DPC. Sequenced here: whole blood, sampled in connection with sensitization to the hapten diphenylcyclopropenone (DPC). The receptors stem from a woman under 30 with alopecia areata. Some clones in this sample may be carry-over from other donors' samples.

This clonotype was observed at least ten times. CDR3 DNA: TGTGCCAGCAGCTTAGCGGGAACAACTAACGAGCAGTACTTC. Translation: CASSLAGTTNEQYF. The V gene is TRBV7-9, the J gene TRBJ2-7; D not certain. Germline V CDR1 and CDR2: SEHNR, FQNEAQ (reference sequence). The V end was cut by 0 bases, the J end by 5 bases, with 11 bases between. The CDR3 runs 14 residues.

The CDR3 bases are TGTGCCAGCAGCATACAGGGAAGACTCACAGATACGCAGTATTTT. Its translation: CASSIQGRLTDTQYF. The rearrangement joins TRBV5-4 to TRBJ2-3, with a weak D call TRBD1 (6 bases). Trimming shortened V by 4 bases and J by 2 bases, and 14 bases separated the two germline ends. The CDR3 runs 15 residues. Germline values: CDR1 SGHNT, CDR2 YYREEE (reference sequence).

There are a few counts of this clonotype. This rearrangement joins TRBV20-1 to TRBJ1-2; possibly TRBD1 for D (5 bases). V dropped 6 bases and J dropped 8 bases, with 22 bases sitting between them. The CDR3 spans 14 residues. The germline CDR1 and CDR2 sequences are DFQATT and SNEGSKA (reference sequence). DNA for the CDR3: TGCAGTGCCGGCCCTACCGGGACTCCTCAGGGCTACACCTTC. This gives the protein CSAGPTGTPQGYTF.

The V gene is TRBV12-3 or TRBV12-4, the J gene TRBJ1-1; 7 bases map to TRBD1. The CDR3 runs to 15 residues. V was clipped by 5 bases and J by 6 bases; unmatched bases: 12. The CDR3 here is CASSPRQGSMAEAFF. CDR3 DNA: TGTGCCAGCAGTCCTCGACAGGGTAGTATGGCTGAAGCTTTCTTT.

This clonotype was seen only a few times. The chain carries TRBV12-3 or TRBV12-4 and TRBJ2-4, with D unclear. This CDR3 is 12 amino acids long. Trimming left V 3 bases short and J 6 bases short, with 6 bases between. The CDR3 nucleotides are TGTGCCAGCAGTTTTAGGCCAAACATTCAGTACTTC. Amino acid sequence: CASSFRPNIQYF.

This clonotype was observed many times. This chain's CDR3 is CSVETEGNFYEQYF. As DNA, the CDR3 is TGCAGCGTTGAAACGGAGGGGAACTTTTACGAGCAGTACTTC. The rearrangement joins TRBV29-1 to TRBJ2-7; a weak D match, TRBD2 (6 bases). CDR1 and CDR2 from the germline V gene are SQVTM and ANQGSEA. The CDR3 extends over 14 amino acids. V shed 2 bases and J shed 4 bases, with 15 bases lying between them.

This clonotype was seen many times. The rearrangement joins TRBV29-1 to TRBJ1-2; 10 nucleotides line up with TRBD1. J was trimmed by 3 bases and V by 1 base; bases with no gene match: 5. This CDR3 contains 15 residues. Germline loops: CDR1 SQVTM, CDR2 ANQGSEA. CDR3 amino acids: CSVEGETGGDYGYTF. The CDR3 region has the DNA TGCAGCGTTGAAGGGGAGACAGGGGGCGACTATGGCTACACCTTC.

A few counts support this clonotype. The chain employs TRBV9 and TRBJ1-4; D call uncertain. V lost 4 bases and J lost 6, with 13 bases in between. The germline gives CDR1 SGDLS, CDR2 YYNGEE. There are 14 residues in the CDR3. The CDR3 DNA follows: TGTGCCAGCAGCCCGGGATTCCGCGATGAAAAACTGTTTTTT. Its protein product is CASSPGFRDEKLFF.

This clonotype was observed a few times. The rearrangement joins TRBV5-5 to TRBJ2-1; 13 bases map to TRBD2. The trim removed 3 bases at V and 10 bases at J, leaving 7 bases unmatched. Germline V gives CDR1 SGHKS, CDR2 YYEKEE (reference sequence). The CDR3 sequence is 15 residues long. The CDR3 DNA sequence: TGTGCCAGCAGCTCATGGACTAGCGGGGGTGACGAGCAGTTCTTC. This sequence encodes CASSSWTSGGDEQFF.

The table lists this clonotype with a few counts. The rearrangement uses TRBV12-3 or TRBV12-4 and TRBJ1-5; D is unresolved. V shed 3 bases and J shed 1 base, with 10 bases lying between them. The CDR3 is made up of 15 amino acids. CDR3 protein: CASSLTGRSNQPQHF. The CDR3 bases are TGTGCCAGCAGTTTGACGGGGAGGAGCAATCAGCCCCAGCATTTT.

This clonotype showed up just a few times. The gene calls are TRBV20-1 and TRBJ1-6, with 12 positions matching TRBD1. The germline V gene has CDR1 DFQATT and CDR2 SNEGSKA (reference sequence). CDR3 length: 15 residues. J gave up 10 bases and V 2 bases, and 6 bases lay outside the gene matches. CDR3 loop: CSARFGTGGRSPLHF. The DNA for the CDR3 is TGCAGTGCTAGATTCGGGACAGGGGGCAGGTCACCCCTCCACTTT.

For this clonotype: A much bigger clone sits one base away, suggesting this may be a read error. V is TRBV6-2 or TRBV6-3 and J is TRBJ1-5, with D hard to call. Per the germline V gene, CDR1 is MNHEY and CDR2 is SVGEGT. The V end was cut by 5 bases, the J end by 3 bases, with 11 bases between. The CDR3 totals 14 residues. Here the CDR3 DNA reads TGTGCCAGCAGTCCCCTGGCGGTCAATCAGCCCCAGCATTTT. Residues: CASSPLAVNQPQHF.

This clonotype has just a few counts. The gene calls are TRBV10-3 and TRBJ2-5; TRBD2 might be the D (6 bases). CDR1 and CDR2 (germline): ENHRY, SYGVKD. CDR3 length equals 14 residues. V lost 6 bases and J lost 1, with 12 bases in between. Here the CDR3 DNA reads TGTGCCATCAGGGCGGCGGGGCGCCAAGAGACCCAGTACTTC. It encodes CAIRAAGRQETQYF.

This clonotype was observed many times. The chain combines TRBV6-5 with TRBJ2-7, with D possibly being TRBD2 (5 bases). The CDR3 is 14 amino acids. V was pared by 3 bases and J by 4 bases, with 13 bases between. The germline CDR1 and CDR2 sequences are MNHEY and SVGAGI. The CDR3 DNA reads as TGTGCCAGCAGTTATGATTCTCGGGGATACGAGCAGTACTTC. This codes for CASSYDSRGYEQYF.

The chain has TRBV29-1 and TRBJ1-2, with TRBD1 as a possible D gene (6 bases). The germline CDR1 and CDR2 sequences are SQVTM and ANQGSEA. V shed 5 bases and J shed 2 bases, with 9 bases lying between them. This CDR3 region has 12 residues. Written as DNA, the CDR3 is TGCAGCGTTCAAGGGGGGAACTATGGCTACACCTTC. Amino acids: CSVQGGNYGYTF.

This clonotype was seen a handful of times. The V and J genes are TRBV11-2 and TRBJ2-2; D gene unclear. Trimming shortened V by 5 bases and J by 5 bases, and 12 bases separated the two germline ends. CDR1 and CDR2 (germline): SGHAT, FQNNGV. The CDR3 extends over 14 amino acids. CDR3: CASSTTPGTGELFF. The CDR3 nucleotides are TGTGCCAGCAGCACGACGCCCGGGACCGGGGAGCTGTTTTTT.

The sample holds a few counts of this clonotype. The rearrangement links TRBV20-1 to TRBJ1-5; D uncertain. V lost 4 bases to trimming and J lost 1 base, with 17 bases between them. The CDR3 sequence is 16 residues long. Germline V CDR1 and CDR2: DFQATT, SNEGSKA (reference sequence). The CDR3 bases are TGCAGTGCTACTGGTCGGTGGGCAGTGAGCAATCAGCCCCAGCATTTT. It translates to CSATGRWAVSNQPQHF.

Written as DNA, the CDR3 is TGTGCCAGCAGCTTAGCGCAGGGATCACCCCTCCACTTT. Its translation: CASSLAQGSPLHF. V gene TRBV7-9 combines with J gene TRBJ1-6; D may be TRBD1 (5 bases). Germline lookup yields CDR1 SEHNR and CDR2 FQNEAQ (reference sequence). Deletions cut 0 bases from V and 10 bases from J, with 7 bases between. This CDR3 region has 13 residues. Full variable domain (remainder filled in from reference TRBV7-9 and TRBJ1-6): DTGVSQNPRHKITKRGQNVTFRCDPISEHNRLYWYRQTLGQGPEFLTYFQNEAQLEKSRLLSDRFSAERPKGSFSTLEIQRTEQGDSAMYLCASSLAQGSPLHFGNGTRLTVT.

In nucleotides, the CDR3 is TGTGCCAGCAGCTCCCGACAGGGGACAACTAATGAAAAACTGTTTTTT. Translating it yields CASSSRQGTTNEKLFF. The chain joins TRBV9 to TRBJ1-4, with 8 bases identical to TRBD1. The CDR3 totals 16 residues. V trimming: 4 bases; J trimming: 0 bases; junction bases outside the gene matches: 5. The germline CDR1 and CDR2 sequences are SGDLS and YYNGEE.